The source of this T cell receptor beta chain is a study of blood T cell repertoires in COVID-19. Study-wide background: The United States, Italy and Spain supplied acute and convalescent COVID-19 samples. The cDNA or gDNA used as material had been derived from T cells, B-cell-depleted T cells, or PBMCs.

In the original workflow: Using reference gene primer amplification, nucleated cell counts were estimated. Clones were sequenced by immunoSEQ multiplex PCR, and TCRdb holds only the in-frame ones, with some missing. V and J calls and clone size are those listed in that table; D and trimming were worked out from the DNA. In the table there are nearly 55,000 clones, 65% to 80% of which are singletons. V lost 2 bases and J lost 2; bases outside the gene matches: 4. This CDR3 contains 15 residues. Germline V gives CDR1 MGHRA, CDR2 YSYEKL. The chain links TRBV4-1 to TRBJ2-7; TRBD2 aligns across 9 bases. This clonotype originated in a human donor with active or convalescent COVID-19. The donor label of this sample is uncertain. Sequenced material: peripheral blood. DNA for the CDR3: TGCGCCAGCAGCCAATGGTTAGCGGGAGCCTACGAGCAGTACTTC. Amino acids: CASSQWLAGAYEQYF.